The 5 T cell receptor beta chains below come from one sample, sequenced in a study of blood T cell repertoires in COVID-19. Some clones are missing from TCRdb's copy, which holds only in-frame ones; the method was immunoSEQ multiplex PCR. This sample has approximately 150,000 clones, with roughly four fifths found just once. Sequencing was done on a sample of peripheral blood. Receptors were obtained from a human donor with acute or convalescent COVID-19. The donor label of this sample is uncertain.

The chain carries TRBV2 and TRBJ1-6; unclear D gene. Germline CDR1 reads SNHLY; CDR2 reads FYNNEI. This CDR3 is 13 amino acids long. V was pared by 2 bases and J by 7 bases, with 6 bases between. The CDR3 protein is CASSEHGNSPLHF. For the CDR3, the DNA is TGTGCCAGCAGTGAACATGGCAATTCACCCCTCCACTTT.

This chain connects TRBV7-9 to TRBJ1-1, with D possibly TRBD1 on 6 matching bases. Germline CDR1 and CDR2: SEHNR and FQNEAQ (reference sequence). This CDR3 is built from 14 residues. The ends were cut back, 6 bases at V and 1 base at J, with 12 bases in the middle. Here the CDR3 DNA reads TGTGCCAGCAGGAAGGGGGGGCCGAACACTGAAGCTTTCTTT. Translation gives CASRKGGPNTEAFF.

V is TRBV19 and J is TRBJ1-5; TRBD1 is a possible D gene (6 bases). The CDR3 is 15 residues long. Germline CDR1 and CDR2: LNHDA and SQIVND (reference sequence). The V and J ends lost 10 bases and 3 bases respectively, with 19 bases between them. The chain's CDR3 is CATHHTGQVNQPQHF. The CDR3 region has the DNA TGTGCCACGCACCATACGGGACAAGTCAATCAGCCCCAGCATTTT.

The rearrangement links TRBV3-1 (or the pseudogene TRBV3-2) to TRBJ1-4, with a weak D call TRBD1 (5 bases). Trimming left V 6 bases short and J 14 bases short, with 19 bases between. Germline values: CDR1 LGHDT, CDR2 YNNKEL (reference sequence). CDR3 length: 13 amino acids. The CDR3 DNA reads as TGTGCCAGCAGTACCCGGGGGGGGGTCGAGCTGTTTTTT. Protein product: CASSTRGGVELFF.

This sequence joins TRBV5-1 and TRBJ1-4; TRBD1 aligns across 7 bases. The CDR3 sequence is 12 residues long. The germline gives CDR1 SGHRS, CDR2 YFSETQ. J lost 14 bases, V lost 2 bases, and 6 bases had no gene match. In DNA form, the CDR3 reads TGCGCCAGCAGCTTTCACCGGGACAGCCTGTTTTTT. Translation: CASSFHRDSLFF. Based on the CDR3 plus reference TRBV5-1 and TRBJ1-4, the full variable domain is KAGVTQTPRYLIKTRGQQVTLSCSPISGHRSVSWYQQTPGQGLQFLFEYFSETQRNKGNFPGRFSGRQFSNSRSEMNVSTLELGDSALYLCASSFHRDSLFFGSGTQLSVL.